This TCR beta chain was found in a study of cytomegalovirus exposure and HLA in healthy donors. PCR was performed using 60 Vbeta and 13 Jbeta primers. Assay: immunoSEQ multiplex PCR; the TCRdb copy retains only in-frame clones and omits some. The sample consists of more than 95,000 clones, over 65% of them appearing once. Regarding this clone: The antigen is unknown.

The CDR3 is made up of 14 amino acids. Germline V gene sequence: CDR1 SGHTA, CDR2 FQGTGA. Trimming stripped 5 bases from V and 4 bases from J, with 12 bases between. Study-level results: It was confirmed in vitro that a few of the CMV-associated chains were specific for CMV antigens.

Material: PBMCs. The receptor comes from a woman in her 40s in good health and CMV-seronegative. V is TRBV7-3 and J is TRBJ2-1; D is unclear. This chain's CDR3 is CASSISKDYNEQFF. In DNA form, the CDR3 reads TGTGCCAGCAGCATTAGTAAAGATTACAATGAGCAGTTCTTC.